This TCR beta chain came from a study of OX40 agonist ivuxolimab in advanced cancers. Exclusion applied to patients with autoimmune disease history or systemic immunosuppression. Repertoires were generated with immunoSEQ multiplex PCR, while TCRdb's copy carries only in-frame clones and drops some. The repertoire includes about 60,000 clones, about four fifths of them detected once, and about 0.69% sits in the top ten. Here the sequenced sample was CD4+ or CD8+ T cells sorted from blood, taken in a trial of the OX40 agonist ivuxolimab. This clonotype originated in an adult with an advanced solid tumor such as melanoma, head and neck, liver or kidney cancer.

CDR3 DNA: TGTGCCAGCAGTTACTCCCCTAGCGGAGGTCACCGGGAGCTGTTTTTT. It yields the protein CASSYSPSGGHRELFF. The chain has TRBV6-5 and TRBJ2-2; 7 bases align to TRBD2. This CDR3 comprises 16 residues. Germline CDR1 reads MNHEY; CDR2 reads SVGAGI. J gave up 9 bases and V 0 bases, and 10 bases lay outside the gene matches.